A single sample is the source of the 21 T cell receptor beta chains below, sequenced in a study of blood T cell repertoires in COVID-19. Generated by immunoSEQ multiplex PCR, the TCRdb table keeps only in-frame clones and is missing some. The sample lists under 100,000 clones, around 90% occurring once. What was sequenced was peripheral blood. The origin of the receptors is a woman in her 70s with acute or convalescent COVID-19.

The chain uses TRBV28 and TRBJ1-5, with D uncertain. CDR1 MDHEN and CDR2 SYDVKM come from the germline V gene. The CDR3 totals 13 residues. The ends were cut back, 8 bases at V and 2 bases at J, with 10 bases in the middle. CDR3 residues: CASGPHGNQPQHF. The CDR3 DNA reads as TGTGCCAGCGGGCCTCATGGCAATCAGCCCCAGCATTTT.

The rearrangement joins TRBV19 to TRBJ1-2, with 7 bases matching TRBD1. The CDR3 loop spans 14 amino acids. Unmatched junction bases numbered 3, after V lost 0 bases and J lost 5 bases. CDR1 and CDR2 from the germline V gene are LNHDA and SQIVND (reference sequence). The CDR3 here is CASSIEEGAYGYTF. As DNA, the CDR3 is TGTGCCAGTAGTATAGAGGAGGGGGCGTATGGCTACACCTTC.

J is TRBJ1-6 and V is TRBV27; D gene uncertain. The CDR3 loop spans 12 amino acids. Per the germline V gene, CDR1 is MNHEY and CDR2 is SMNVEV (reference sequence). V shed 3 bases and J shed 7 bases, with 4 bases lying between them. CDR3 sequence reads: CASSFRNSPLHF. The CDR3 coding sequence is TGTGCCAGCAGTTTCCGGAATTCACCCCTCCACTTT.

This chain connects TRBV27 to TRBJ2-1; 7 positions match TRBD1. V gave up 6 bases and J gave up 0 bases; unmatched junction bases: 14. Germline V gives CDR1 MNHEY, CDR2 SMNVEV (reference sequence). This CDR3 is built from 18 residues. The CDR3 region is CASRETAGTESSYNEQFF. CDR3 DNA sequence: TGTGCCAGCAGGGAGACAGCCGGGACAGAGAGCTCCTACAATGAGCAGTTCTTC.

The chain combines TRBV24-1 with TRBJ2-2; 15 nucleotides match TRBD2. The CDR3 totals 15 residues. Germline CDR1 is KGHDR and CDR2 is SFDVKD. V was clipped by 10 bases and J by 4 bases; unmatched bases: 3. CDR3 sequence reads: CATGTSGRSTGELFF. The CDR3 bases are TGTGCCACTGGGACTAGCGGGAGGTCCACCGGGGAGCTGTTTTTT.

This chain links TRBV5-1 with TRBJ2-6; perhaps TRBD1 as D (5 bases). The CDR3 is made up of 15 amino acids. Germline-derived CDR1 and CDR2 are SGHRS and YFSETQ. The V gene lost 9 bases and the J gene lost 2 bases, with 15 bases spanning the gap. CDR3 region: CATQGSVAGANVLTF. The CDR3 coding sequence is TGCGCCACTCAGGGCAGCGTCGCTGGGGCCAACGTCCTGACTTTC.

The chain's CDR3 is CAWSVDRGAVIYEQYF. The CDR3 nucleotides are TGTGCCTGGAGTGTAGATCGGGGGGCAGTAATCTACGAGCAGTACTTC. The V and J genes are TRBV30 and TRBJ2-7, with a weak D call TRBD2 (7 bases). The germline gives CDR1 GTSNPN, CDR2 SVGIG (reference sequence). The ends were cut back, 0 bases at V and 3 bases at J, with 18 bases in the middle. The CDR3 consists of 16 residues.

This clone showed up just once. J is TRBJ1-2 and V is TRBV6-5, with D possibly matching TRBD1 (5 bases). The CDR3 extends over 16 amino acids. V gave up 2 bases and J gave up 2 bases, with 15 bases separating them. CDR1 is MNHEY and CDR2 is SVGAGI in the germline V gene. CDR3 bases: TGTGCCAGCAGTTACGGGACTCGGGGAAGCAACTATGGCTACACCTTC. Protein: CASSYGTRGSNYGYTF.

Comment on this clone: Other DNA sequences from this sample encode an identical CDR3 as well. The V and J genes are TRBV18 and TRBJ2-2; 15 bases line up with TRBD2. In germline, CDR1 is KGHSH, CDR2 LQKENI. J was trimmed by 2 bases and V by 0 bases; bases with no gene match: 1. The CDR3 is 18 amino acids. The CDR3 loop is CASSPPGLAGGNTGELFF. CDR3 DNA: TGTGCCAGCTCACCACCGGGACTAGCGGGGGGAAACACCGGGGAGCTGTTTTTT.

The chain employs TRBV10-2 and TRBJ2-7; 9 positions match TRBD2. CDR1 is WSHSY and CDR2 is SAAADI in the germline V gene. V shed 5 bases, J shed 6 bases, and the junction held 5 bases outside the gene matches. The CDR3 has 13 residues. In nucleotides, the CDR3 is TGCGCCAGCAGTTTAGCGGGAGTGATCGAGCAGTACTTC. Translated: CASSLAGVIEQYF.

This clone was counted a few times. This rearrangement joins TRBV5-1 to TRBJ2-7; unclear D gene. This CDR3 contains 14 residues. CDR1 is SGHRS, CDR2 YFSETQ, per germline. Trimming took off 5 bases at V and 3 bases at J, with 15 bases between the two ends. Written as DNA, the CDR3 is TGCGCCAGCAGTCAGGTTAGTGCCTACTACGAGCAGTACTTC. Encoded protein: CASSQVSAYYEQYF.

The CDR3 region is CASSSGQEAYEQYF. The CDR3 DNA reads TGTGCCAGCAGCTCTGGACAGGAGGCCTACGAGCAGTACTTC. The genes are TRBV5-8 and TRBJ2-7; 7 bases agree with TRBD1. The CDR3 sequence is 14 residues long. V was clipped by 3 bases and J by 2 bases; unmatched bases: 5. Germline-derived CDR1 and CDR2 are SGHTS and YDEGEE.

This chain uses TRBV3-1 (or the pseudogene TRBV3-2) with TRBJ2-2; 12 bases map to TRBD2. This CDR3 is 19 amino acids long. CDR1 and CDR2 (germline): LGHDT, YNNKEL (reference sequence). V dropped 4 bases and J dropped 2; count of bases not matched to a gene: 11. The CDR3 is CASSPFSGLAGTNTGELFF. The CDR3 DNA is TGTGCCAGCAGCCCCTTCTCGGGACTAGCGGGCACCAACACCGGGGAGCTGTTTTTT.

The CDR3 nucleotides are TGTGCCAGCGGTTATCCGGGACAGGGAGTATCTGGCTACACCTTC. It specifies CASGYPGQGVSGYTF. V and J are TRBV28 and TRBJ1-2; 9 bases align to TRBD1. The germline V gene has CDR1 MDHEN and CDR2 SYDVKM. After removal of 8 bases from V and 7 bases from J, the junction contained 14 bases not matched to a gene. The CDR3 covers 15 residues.

V gene TRBV18 combines with J gene TRBJ1-3; D not resolved. The V gene's germline CDR1 is KGHSH and CDR2 LQKENI. The CDR3 contains 17 residues. Trimming shortened V by 3 bases and J by 0 bases, and 15 bases separated the two germline ends. The CDR3: CASSPGLGGSSGNTIYF. The DNA of the CDR3 is TGTGCCAGCTCACCGGGTCTTGGAGGGAGCTCTGGAAACACCATATATTTT.

The genes are TRBV5-1 and TRBJ2-2; 8 nucleotides match TRBD1. The CDR3 spans 15 residues. Germline values: CDR1 SGHRS, CDR2 YFSETQ. V trimming: 4 bases; J trimming: 1 base; junction bases outside the gene matches: 3. DNA for the CDR3: TGCGCCAGCAGCCAGGGGGCTCAGAACACCGGGGAGCTGTTTTTT. Translated, it gives CASSQGAQNTGELFF.

J is TRBJ1-5 and V is TRBV2; maybe TRBD1 (5 bases). Germline V gene sequence: CDR1 SNHLY, CDR2 FYNNEI. Trimming took 6 bases from V and 8 from J, leaving 17 bases between them. CDR3 length: 14 amino acids. The CDR3 region is CASRAYRTEKPQHF. The CDR3 nucleotides read TGTGCCAGCAGGGCCTACAGGACGGAAAAGCCCCAGCATTTT.

This clone was counted between two and nine times. This rearrangement joins TRBV12-3 or TRBV12-4 to TRBJ1-1; D not certain. This CDR3 is 13 amino acids long. V lost 6 bases, J lost 4 bases, and 12 bases lay in between. The CDR3 loop is CASSLGGLTEAFF. CDR3 nucleotide sequence: TGTGCCAGCAGCCTGGGAGGGCTCACTGAAGCTTTCTTT.

The chain combines TRBV4-2 with TRBJ2-1, with TRBD2 matching 13 bases. Germline CDR1 is LGHNA and CDR2 is YNFKEQ. The CDR3 consists of 16 residues. V was pared by 4 bases and J by 5 bases, with 5 bases of the junction left unmatched. The DNA for the CDR3 is TGTGCCAGCAGCCCCTTAGGGACTAGCGGGGACAATGAGCAGTTCTTC. Encoded protein: CASSPLGTSGDNEQFF.

CDR3 nucleotides: TGTGCCAGCAGTCGACAACTTCCACCAGATACGCAGTATTTT. It is translated as CASSRQLPPDTQYF. The chain uses TRBV6-2 or TRBV6-3 and TRBJ2-3; D remains unclear. V was pared by 5 bases and J by 4 bases, with 13 bases between. This CDR3 contains 14 residues. The germline CDR1 and CDR2 sequences are MNHEY and SVGEGT.

J is TRBJ1-5 and V is TRBV6-5; D is ambiguous. Trimming took 7 bases from V and 6 from J, leaving 16 bases between them. This CDR3 is 14 amino acids long. CDR1 is MNHEY and CDR2 is SVGAGI in the germline V gene. CDR3 in DNA: TGTGCCAGCACATTACGTCGGGGAGGTCAGCCCCAGCATTTT. Translating gives CASTLRRGGQPQHF.